This TCR beta chain was identified in a study of blood T cells in healthy people across ages. Study-wide findings and caveats: Long-lived donors had more naive CD4+ cells and higher diversity than aged donors. No conclusive comparison of naive versus antigen-experienced cells was possible with unsorted PBMCs. Across the age range, TCR beta diversity per million T cells fell in a roughly linear way.

Every sample gave at least 6 micrograms of total RNA when it was extracted. A second PCR of 7 to 11 cycles used a sample-barcoded 5' primer and a J-beta primer mix. In TCRdb, the 5' RACE reads were re-called with MiXCR into one record per CDR3 protein. Of 650,000 to 1,000,000 distinct CDR3 sequences in the sample, about 34% were seen once. Trimming removed 1 base at V and 10 bases at J, with 17 bases between. This CDR3 has 15 residues. Germline lookup yields CDR1 SGHTA and CDR2 FQGNSA. A remark on this clonotype: No antigen is known for it.

The chain combines TRBV7-2 with TRBJ2-1; the D call may be TRBD1 or TRBD2 (5 bases each). The sample was blood. This sequence was found in a man between 18 and 29 years old in good health. The CDR3 DNA sequence: TGTGCCAGCAGCTTAGGGGGCGCACGGGGACCCGAGCAGTTCTTC. This translates into CASSLGGARGPEQFF.